Listed below are T cell receptor beta chains from one sample, sequenced in a study of breast tumors, draining lymph nodes, adjacent tissues. TCRdb itself ran the multiplex PCR reads through MiXCR, one entry per CDR3 protein. The sample has about 14,000 distinct CDR3 sequences; 50% to 60% are singletons. The material sequenced was tumor-adjacent breast tissue. The receptors derive from a female donor with breast cancer. Some clones in this sample may be carry-over from other donors' samples. CDR3s include the opening cysteine and the closing phenylalanine or tryptophan. The order of the fields is clone size, J gene, V gene, D gene, CDR3 protein. A D gene is named only where the DNA matches it firmly. Clone sizes are given selectively: once, few, many, or a class where the clone is expanded.

>medium-sized|TRBJ1-5|TRBV4-1|NA
CASSQQPGQRLLGPQHF
>NA|TRBJ2-7|TRBV13|TRBD1
CASSELDGTENYEQYF
>many|TRBJ2-7|TRBV14|NA
CASSQAGWDLSYEQYF
>many|TRBJ2-1|TRBV6-1|NA
CASSEEIDFYNEQFF
>NA|TRBJ2-2|TRBV20-1|NA
CSASDGPNTGELFF
>medium-sized|TRBJ2-1|TRBV4-1|TRBD2
CASSQRSERGGPNEQFF
>NA|TRBJ1-5|TRBV20-1|NA
CSASLSNQPQHF
>medium-sized|TRBJ1-2|TRBV7-2|NA
CASSLGGGYGYTF
>NA|TRBJ2-3|TRBV5-1|TRBD2
CASSVAVAGVDTQYF
>NA|TRBJ1-4|TRBV2|TRBD1
CASSEDRGEKLFF
>NA|TRBJ2-7|TRBV5-1|TRBD2
CASSSGLAGGPNEQYF
>few|TRBJ1-2|TRBV2|NA
CASSVLSYGYTF
>once|TRBJ2-7|TRBV5-5|NA
CASSLVGGRGGEQYF